What follows are 23 T cell receptor beta chains derived from one specimen sequenced in a study of T cells after posttransplantation cyclophosphamide. Some clones are missing from TCRdb's copy, which holds only in-frame ones; the method was immunoSEQ multiplex PCR. Seen here are around 37,000 clones, about three quarters observed once, and the top ten hold roughly 8.1%. Cyclophosphamide on days +3 and +4 followed busulfan-fludarabine conditioning and a marrow graft. Here the sequenced sample was CD4+ T cells sorted from blood, taken approximately 2,000 days after a stem cell transplant with posttransplant cyclophosphamide. These receptors were taken from a female patient aged 40-50 years who received an allogeneic stem cell transplant from a related donor, was CMV-positive, and had no GVHD. Some of the T cells might come from the graft donor.

In this sample, this clone turned up once. The DNA for the CDR3 is TGTGCTAGTGGTTTGTACTCCCACACCGGGGAGCTGTTTTTT. Its translation is CASGLYSHTGELFF. V is TRBV12-5 and J is TRBJ2-2; D is ambiguous. The CDR3 totals 14 residues. V gave up 2 bases and J gave up 3 bases, with 7 bases separating them. The germline V gene encodes CDR1 LGHNT and CDR2 FRNRAP.

The chain joins TRBV6-4 to TRBJ2-5; 11 bases fit TRBD2. The germline CDR1 and CDR2 sequences are MRHNA and SNTAGT. The CDR3 runs to 14 residues. Trimming removed 9 bases from V and 5 bases from J; junction bases left unmatched: 8. In DNA form, the CDR3 reads TGTGCCAGGATTGCTAGCGGGGGGCCGGAGACCCAGTACTTC. Translating it yields CARIASGGPETQYF.

The chain is built from TRBV5-4 and TRBJ2-7, with D possibly being TRBD2 (5 bases). Between the trimmed V and J ends, which lost 4 bases and 5 bases, there was a span of 13 bases. Per germline, CDR1 SGHNT and CDR2 YYREEE (reference sequence). The length of the CDR3 is 13 residues. CDR3 sequence (DNA): TGTGCCAGCAGCCAAACTAGTACCAACGAGCAGTACTTC. It is translated as CASSQTSTNEQYF.

The chain is built from TRBV2 and TRBJ1-5; TRBD1 aligns across 8 bases. The V gene end was trimmed by 6 bases and the J gene end by 4 bases; junction bases not matched to a gene: 23. CDR3 size: 20 residues. Germline CDR1 and CDR2: SNHLY and FYNNEI. The CDR3 region is CASSLFGGRSGQGRNQPQHF. The DNA for the CDR3 is TGTGCCAGCAGCCTTTTCGGGGGGAGGTCCGGACAGGGTAGAAATCAGCCCCAGCATTTT.

The chain uses TRBV6-5 and TRBJ2-1; 10 bases match TRBD1. CDR1 is MNHEY and CDR2 is SVGAGI in the germline V gene. The CDR3 is 14 amino acids. V lost 7 bases to trimming and J lost 8 bases; unmatched junction nucleotides: 8. The CDR3 region has the DNA TGTGCCAGCAACTCGGACAGGGGGGCCCATGAGCAGTTCTTC. As protein: CASNSDRGAHEQFF.

The J gene is TRBJ1-1, the V gene TRBV6-1, with 8 bases lining up with TRBD1. Germline assignment: CDR1 MNHNS and CDR2 SASEGT. Trimming removed 8 bases from V and 2 bases from J; junction bases left unmatched: 7. This CDR3 is built from 14 residues. The CDR3 nucleotides are TGTGCCAGCCCTAGACAGGGGCCTAACACTGAAGCTTTCTTT. It yields the protein CASPRQGPNTEAFF.

This sequence joins TRBV7-2 and TRBJ2-7; a possible D gene is TRBD1 (8 bases). CDR1 SGHTA and CDR2 FQGNSA come from the germline V gene. V shed 5 bases and J shed 9 bases, with 14 bases lying between them. The CDR3 covers 12 residues. CDR3 coding DNA: TGTGCCAGCAGCCCATACAGGGGGGGGCAGTACTTC. Translating it yields CASSPYRGGQYF.

The rearrangement links TRBV12-5 to TRBJ2-3; 12 positions match TRBD2. This CDR3 region has 21 residues. The V and J ends lost 0 bases and 2 bases, in that order; junction bases with no gene match: 15. In germline, CDR1 is LGHNT, CDR2 FRNRAP. The CDR3 DNA is TGTGCTAGTGGTTTGGTACGGGACCTAGCGGGGGGGACCTTATCCACAGATACGCAGTATTTT. The encoded protein is CASGLVRDLAGGTLSTDTQYF.

The rearrangement uses TRBV2 and TRBJ2-7; 14 nucleotides match TRBD2. V shed 6 bases, J shed 0 bases, and the junction held 1 base outside the gene matches. The CDR3 is made up of 15 amino acids. Germline assignment: CDR1 SNHLY and CDR2 FYNNEI. This CDR3 is CASRGTSGGSYEQYF. CDR3 DNA: TGTGCCAGCAGGGGGACTAGCGGGGGCTCCTACGAGCAGTACTTC.

The chain combines TRBV9 with TRBJ1-1, with a possible D match to TRBD1 (5 bases). This CDR3 is 14 amino acids long. Germline loops: CDR1 SGDLS, CDR2 YYNGEE. V shed 4 bases and J shed 1 base, with 11 bases lying between them. In DNA form, the CDR3 reads TGTGCCAGCAGCCCCTTAACAGGGAACACTGAAGCTTTCTTT. Protein product: CASSPLTGNTEAFF.

The chain has TRBV7-2 and TRBJ2-6, with D hard to call. Germline CDR1 reads SGHTA; CDR2 reads FQGNSA. This CDR3 has 14 amino acids. Trimming removed 2 bases at V and 1 base at J, with 3 bases between. CDR3 sequence: CASSLTSGANVLTF. The DNA of the CDR3 is TGTGCCAGCAGCTTAACTTCTGGGGCCAACGTCCTGACTTTC.

V and J are TRBV4-3 and TRBJ2-3, with a tentative D call TRBD1 (6 bases). Per germline, CDR1 LGHNA and CDR2 YSLEER. Trimming removed 2 bases at V and 0 bases at J, with 12 bases between. CDR3 length: 16 amino acids. Here the CDR3 DNA reads TGCGCCAGCAGCCAATCCGGGACACCTAGCACAGATACGCAGTATTTT. It specifies CASSQSGTPSTDTQYF.

The chain employs TRBV15 and TRBJ2-3; D remains unclear. The germline V and J ends were trimmed by 3 bases and 0 bases, with 10 bases remaining between them. This CDR3 has 15 residues. Germline V gene lookup returns CDR1 LNHNV and CDR2 YYDKDF (reference sequence). CDR3 amino acids: CATSRGTLSTDTQYF. CDR3 DNA: TGTGCCACCAGCAGGGGCACCCTCAGCACAGATACGCAGTATTTT.

The J gene is TRBJ2-1, the V gene TRBV5-1; D possibly corresponds to TRBD2 (5 bases). In germline, CDR1 is SGHRS, CDR2 YFSETQ. Trimming pared 1 base from V and 2 bases from J, leaving 10 bases between. This CDR3 is 15 amino acids long. CDR3 coding DNA: TGCGCCAGCAGCTTGAGAAGGGAGCCCTACAATGAGCAGTTCTTC. It translates to CASSLRREPYNEQFF.

The chain employs TRBV11-1 and TRBJ2-4; 7 bases map to TRBD1. J was trimmed by 4 bases and V by 0 bases; bases with no gene match: 3. Germline loops: CDR1 SGHAT, CDR2 FQDESV (reference sequence). This CDR3 comprises 15 residues. The CDR3 DNA reads as TGTGCCAGCAGCTTAGCGGGCAGGGGGAAAAACATTCAGTACTTC. It encodes CASSLAGRGKNIQYF.

This chain connects TRBV5-4 to TRBJ2-7; 8 nucleotides match TRBD1. With V trimmed by 4 bases and J by 5 bases, 8 bases remained unmatched. The germline gives CDR1 SGHNT, CDR2 YYREEE (reference sequence). This CDR3 comprises 14 residues. CDR3 nucleotides: TGTGCCAGCAGCCACTGGACAGGGTCCCACGAGCAGTACTTC. It codes for CASSHWTGSHEQYF.

The sample holds a few counts of this clone. V and J are TRBV7-2 and TRBJ1-3; D ambiguous. The CDR3 sequence is 12 residues long. CDR1 is SGHTA, CDR2 FQGNSA, per germline. Trimming removed 5 bases at V and 6 bases at J, with 8 bases between. CDR3 in DNA: TGTGCCAGCAGCCCCCAGGAAAACACCATATATTTT. Translation: CASSPQENTIYF.

The chain combines TRBV11-1 with TRBJ1-1; 7 bases line up with TRBD1. Looked up from germline, CDR1 is SGHAT and CDR2 is FQDESV (reference sequence). V shed 5 bases, J shed 4 bases, and the junction held 10 bases outside the gene matches. This CDR3 spans 15 amino acids. The CDR3 bases are TGTGCCAGCAGCCGCAGACAGGGCCTGGGCACTGAAGCTTTCTTT. Protein sequence: CASSRRQGLGTEAFF.

The chain carries TRBV7-2 and TRBJ1-2; TRBD1 matches 7 bases. Germline CDR1 reads SGHTA; CDR2 reads FQGNSA. The CDR3 spans 14 residues. J gave up 3 bases and V 5 bases, and 6 bases lay outside the gene matches. CDR3 coding DNA: TGTGCCAGCAGCGCCCCGGGACAGCACTATGGCTACACCTTC. Amino acid sequence: CASSAPGQHYGYTF.

This clone appeared a single time. V gene TRBV27 combines with J gene TRBJ2-7; D might be TRBD1 (7 bases). The germline V gene has CDR1 MNHEY and CDR2 SMNVEV (reference sequence). Trimming pared 5 bases from V and 4 bases from J, leaving 15 bases between. The CDR3 is 14 amino acids. CDR3 nucleotide sequence: TGTGCCAGCAGTCGACAGGGAGGCCTTTACGAGCAGTACTTC. This translates into CASSRQGGLYEQYF.

This chain uses TRBV9 with TRBJ2-1; 9 bases are a match to TRBD2. Per germline, CDR1 SGDLS and CDR2 YYNGEE. The V and J ends lost 1 base and 7 bases, in that order; junction bases with no gene match: 6. CDR3 length equals 15 residues. CDR3 nucleotides: TGTGCCAGCAGCGTATCAAGCGGGGGGATGAATGAGCAGTTCTTC. As protein: CASSVSSGGMNEQFF. The full variable domain, completed using reference TRBV9 and TRBJ2-1, is DSGVTQTPKHLITATGQRVTLRCSPRSGDLSVYWYQQSLDQGLQFLIQYYNGEERAKGNILERFSAQQFPDLHSELNLSSLELGDSALYFCASSVSSGGMNEQFFGPGTRLTVL.

This clone was seen only once. This chain links TRBV18 with TRBJ1-5; no reliable D call. The CDR3 has 14 amino acids. The germline V gene has CDR1 KGHSH and CDR2 LQKENI. The germline V and J ends were trimmed by 5 bases and 0 bases, with 8 bases remaining between them. The CDR3 DNA is TGTGCCAGCTCAACGGCGGGTAGCAATCAGCCCCAGCATTTT. Translated: CASSTAGSNQPQHF.

The rearrangement joins TRBV7-6 to TRBJ2-3, with D possibly TRBD2 on 6 matching bases. This CDR3 is 17 amino acids long. CDR1 is SGHVS and CDR2 is FNYEAQ in the germline V gene. Trimming removed 5 bases at V and 5 bases at J, with 23 bases between. Written as DNA, the CDR3 is TGTGCCAGCAGCGTAGGGATAGGGCTAGGAGGGCTAGATACGCAGTATTTT. This sequence encodes CASSVGIGLGGLDTQYF.